The 32 T cell receptor beta chains below were found in one sample sequenced in a study of T cells in localized non-small cell lung cancer. The protocol was immunoSEQ multiplex PCR, while the TCRdb copy is restricted to in-frame clones and leaves out a portion. Of 45,000 to 55,000 clones detected, 60% to 80% appear once; the ten largest clones hold about a sixth. Sequences were derived from peripheral blood, sampled before any cancer treatment. These receptors were taken from a man aged 35 to 69 with stage I squamous cell lung carcinoma.

The gene calls are TRBV5-1 and TRBJ1-2; no definite D call. Germline lookup yields CDR1 SGHRS and CDR2 YFSETQ. Deletions cut 0 bases from V and 4 bases from J, with 10 bases between. CDR3 size: 14 residues. The DNA of the CDR3 is TGCGCCAGCAGCTTGGAGGCAGAATTCTATGGCTACACCTTC. Translated, it gives CASSLEAEFYGYTF.

The table lists this clone with a count of one. The J gene is TRBJ1-4, the V gene TRBV18; no clear D gene. Germline V CDR1 and CDR2: KGHSH, LQKENI. The CDR3 runs to 12 residues. Trimming took 3 bases from V and 8 from J, leaving 7 bases between them. The CDR3 here is CASSPGEEKLFF. In DNA form, the CDR3 reads TGTGCCAGCTCACCCGGGGAGGAAAAACTGTTTTTT.

The chain combines TRBV28 with TRBJ2-2, with 7 bases aligning to TRBD1. CDR3 size: 13 residues. Germline V gives CDR1 MDHEN, CDR2 SYDVKM. Unmatched junction bases numbered 8, after V lost 6 bases and J lost 10 bases. Written as DNA, the CDR3 is TGTGCCAGCAGCCTACAGGGGAAAGAGGAGCTGTTTTTT. Residues: CASSLQGKEELFF.

The V gene is TRBV7-2, the J gene TRBJ1-4; D ambiguous. The germline gives CDR1 SGHTA, CDR2 FQGNSA. The V and J ends lost 4 bases and 0 bases respectively, with 12 bases between them. The CDR3 spans 16 residues. The CDR3 bases are TGTGCCAGCAGCTCCTCCATGGTTGCAACTAATGAAAAACTGTTTTTT. Translation: CASSSSMVATNEKLFF.

The chain has TRBV7-9 and TRBJ2-7; TRBD1 might be the D (5 bases). V gave up 5 bases and J gave up 0 bases, with 17 bases separating them. The CDR3 spans 16 residues. Germline V gene data show CDR1 as SEHNR and CDR2 as FQNEAQ (reference sequence). CDR3 residues: CASSRSQGSSSYEQYF. The CDR3 coding sequence is TGTGCCAGCAGCCGGTCTCAGGGATCAAGCTCCTACGAGCAGTACTTC.

This sequence joins TRBV9 and TRBJ2-2; D is possibly TRBD1 (6 bases). The V gene lost 3 bases and the J gene lost 4 bases, with 16 bases spanning the gap. The CDR3 extends over 16 amino acids. Germline V lookup: CDR1 SGDLS, CDR2 YYNGEE. The CDR3 spells CASSANTGLVTGELFF. Here the CDR3 DNA reads TGTGCCAGCAGCGCAAATACAGGGCTCGTCACCGGGGAGCTGTTTTTT.

The chain couples TRBV7-2 to TRBJ2-1; D perhaps matches TRBD2 (6 bases). The V gene's germline CDR1 is SGHTA and CDR2 FQGNSA. The length of the CDR3 is 14 residues. The V gene lost 3 bases and the J gene lost 3 bases, with 9 bases spanning the gap. CDR3 coding DNA: TGTGCCAGCAGCTTTGGCGGGGTCTACAATGAGCAGTTCTTC. It is translated as CASSFGGVYNEQFF.

The chain is built from TRBV11-2 and TRBJ1-6, with D tentatively TRBD1 (5 bases). Trimming removed 6 bases at V and 1 base at J, with 16 bases between. CDR3 length: 17 residues. Looked up from germline, CDR1 is SGHAT and CDR2 is FQNNGV. CDR3 amino acids: CASRPLQGSSYNSPLHF. Here the CDR3 DNA reads TGTGCCAGCAGACCCCTTCAGGGCAGTTCCTATAATTCACCCCTCCACTTT.

The chain couples TRBV19 to TRBJ1-1; D unresolved. This CDR3 is built from 13 residues. V gave up 1 base and J gave up 4 bases, with 7 bases separating them. Germline V gene sequence: CDR1 LNHDA, CDR2 SQIVND (reference sequence). CDR3 amino acids: CASSIGGVTEAFF. DNA for the CDR3: TGTGCCAGTAGTATAGGAGGCGTCACTGAAGCTTTCTTT.

This chain links TRBV28 with TRBJ2-7; D assignment may be TRBD1 or TRBD2 (5 bases each). Germline lookup yields CDR1 MDHEN and CDR2 SYDVKM. The germline V and J ends were trimmed by 5 bases and 2 bases, with 13 bases remaining between them. The CDR3 has 14 amino acids. CDR3 loop: CASSTGDRPYEQYF. CDR3 nucleotide sequence: TGTGCCAGCAGTACCGGGGACCGGCCCTACGAGCAGTACTTC.

The genes are TRBV19 and TRBJ2-7; the D is unclear. This CDR3 has 13 amino acids. Germline V gene sequence: CDR1 LNHDA, CDR2 SQIVND (reference sequence). V gave up 2 bases and J gave up 6 bases, with 11 bases separating them. This CDR3 is CASSIPRIGEQYF. For the CDR3, the DNA is TGTGCCAGTAGTATACCCAGAATTGGCGAGCAGTACTTC. The full variable domain, with the rest looked up from reference TRBV19 and TRBJ2-7, is DGGITQSPKYLFRKEGQNVTLSCEQNLNHDAMYWYRQDPGQGLRLIYYSQIVNDFQKGDIAEGYSVSREKKESFPLTVTSAQKNPTAFYLCASSIPRIGEQYFGPGTRLTVT.

CDR3 nucleotide sequence: TGTGCCAGCAGCCCTCTCTTTGTTCGGAATGAGCAGTTCTTC. This sequence encodes CASSPLFVRNEQFF. The gene calls are TRBV2 and TRBJ2-1; no reliable D call. V was shortened by 6 bases and J by 7 bases, with 16 bases between the two germline ends. Germline CDR1 reads SNHLY; CDR2 reads FYNNEI. This CDR3 region has 14 residues. Complete variable domain (other parts from reference TRBV2 and TRBJ2-1): EPEVTQTPSHQVTQMGQEVILRCVPISNHLYFYWYRQILGQKVEFLVSFYNNEISEKSEIFDDQFSVERPDGSNFTLKIRSTKLEDSAMYFCASSPLFVRNEQFFGPGTRLTVL.

The chain recombines TRBV14 with TRBJ1-1; tentatively, D is TRBD1 (5 bases). The CDR3 spans 11 residues. V was cut by 3 bases and J by 8 bases, with 7 bases left in between. Germline-derived CDR1 and CDR2 are SGHDN and FVKESK. The CDR3 spells CASSQGTEAFF. CDR3 DNA sequence: TGTGCCAGCAGCCAGGGGACCGAAGCTTTCTTT.

The V call is TRBV19, the J call TRBJ2-7; maybe TRBD2 (6 bases). CDR3 length equals 19 residues. Germline V gene sequence: CDR1 LNHDA, CDR2 SQIVND (reference sequence). V was cut by 1 base and J by 2 bases, with 24 bases left in between. In DNA, the CDR3 is TGTGCCAGTAGTATAGTCGGACGTTCGGTGGAGGGGCAAACCTACGAGCAGTACTTC. The encoded protein is CASSIVGRSVEGQTYEQYF.

The chain combines TRBV10-3 with TRBJ2-3; a weak D match, TRBD2 (5 bases). CDR1 and CDR2 from the germline V gene are ENHRY and SYGVKD. CDR3 length equals 15 residues. Trimming removed 10 bases from V and 11 bases from J, with 28 bases in between. The CDR3 DNA follows: TGTGCCAGCAGCCCCTCGCCGGAGGATGGCGGGTTGCAGTATTTT. Amino acids: CASSPSPEDGGLQYF.

This clone was observed a single time. The chain joins TRBV19 to TRBJ2-2; 8 bases map to TRBD2. The CDR3 length is 15 residues. The germline V gene encodes CDR1 LNHDA and CDR2 SQIVND (reference sequence). V trimming: 5 bases; J trimming: 0 bases; junction bases outside the gene matches: 2. The chain's CDR3 is CASSETSANTGELFF. The CDR3 DNA follows: TGTGCCAGTAGTGAGACTAGCGCGAACACCGGGGAGCTGTTTTTT. Combining the CDR3 with reference TRBV19 and TRBJ2-2 gives the whole variable domain DGGITQSPKYLFRKEGQNVTLSCEQNLNHDAMYWYRQDPGQGLRLIYYSQIVNDFQKGDIAEGYSVSREKKESFPLTVTSAQKNPTAFYLCASSETSANTGELFFGEGSRLTVL.

V and J are TRBV2 and TRBJ2-2; 10 bases are a match to TRBD1. V lost 6 bases, J lost 2 bases, and 6 bases stayed unmatched. Germline V lookup: CDR1 SNHLY, CDR2 FYNNEI. The CDR3 consists of 16 residues. CDR3 amino acids: CASSPRTGGNTGELFF. CDR3 sequence (DNA): TGTGCCAGCAGCCCCCGGACAGGGGGAAACACCGGGGAGCTGTTTTTT.

This sequence joins TRBV9 and TRBJ1-4; 11 nucleotides match TRBD1. The CDR3 is 17 amino acids. V was clipped by 4 bases and J by 7 bases; unmatched bases: 12. Germline V lookup: CDR1 SGDLS, CDR2 YYNGEE. CDR3 DNA sequence: TGTGCCAGCAGCCCATGGACAGGGGGCGCGCCACGTGAAAAACTGTTTTTT. As protein: CASSPWTGGAPREKLFF.

V usage is TRBV7-2 and J usage is TRBJ1-4, with D possibly matching TRBD1 (5 bases). The CDR3 is 13 amino acids. Germline loops: CDR1 SGHTA, CDR2 FQGNSA. V lost 3 bases, J lost 6 bases, and 8 bases lay in between. The CDR3, as DNA: TGTGCCAGCAGCTTGGGGGGAGATGAAAAACTGTTTTTT. Protein sequence: CASSLGGDEKLFF.

This chain uses TRBV18 with TRBJ1-2; 9 positions match TRBD1. Germline loops: CDR1 KGHSH, CDR2 LQKENI. The ends lost 0 bases at V and 7 bases at J; junction bases unmatched: 3. The length of the CDR3 is 14 residues. The CDR3 here is CASSPPTTGGGYTF. The CDR3 nucleotides are TGTGCCAGCTCACCACCGACGACAGGGGGTGGCTACACCTTC.

The rearrangement joins TRBV4-1 to TRBJ1-1; D is uncertain. V gave up 4 bases and J gave up 0 bases, with 18 bases separating them. The CDR3 length is 17 residues. Germline V gene data show CDR1 as MGHRA and CDR2 as YSYEKL. The CDR3 sequence is CASSLRITGLMNTEAFF. CDR3 bases: TGCGCCAGCAGCCTCAGAATCACTGGGTTAATGAACACTGAAGCTTTCTTT.

The chain has TRBV4-1 and TRBJ2-6; D ambiguous. V was cut by 1 base and J by 2 bases, with 9 bases left in between. The CDR3 sequence is 16 residues long. The germline V gene encodes CDR1 MGHRA and CDR2 YSYEKL. The CDR3 spells CASSQGWFTGANVLTF. In DNA, the CDR3 is TGCGCCAGCAGCCAAGGGTGGTTCACTGGGGCCAACGTCCTGACTTTC.

This clone occurred a few times. The V call is TRBV4-3, the J call TRBJ1-4, with unresolved D. The CDR3 consists of 15 residues. V lost 4 bases to trimming and J lost 1 base, with 10 bases between them. The germline CDR1 and CDR2 sequences are LGHNA and YSLEER. Here the CDR3 DNA reads TGCGCCAGCAGCCGCCAGCCCGGAACTAATGAAAAACTGTTTTTT. Translated: CASSRQPGTNEKLFF.

CDR3 DNA sequence: TGTGCCAGCAGTGAAGCGAGGACCCATGGCTACACCTTC. Protein: CASSEARTHGYTF. The chain combines TRBV2 with TRBJ1-2; D unresolved. Trimming pared 0 bases from V and 6 bases from J, leaving 8 bases between. From germline, CDR1 is SNHLY and CDR2 FYNNEI. This CDR3 has 13 residues.

The rearrangement links TRBV25-1 to TRBJ2-3, with D possibly TRBD1 on 6 matching bases. This CDR3 spans 15 amino acids. Germline-derived CDR1 and CDR2 are MGHDK and SYGVNS. V lost 3 bases to trimming and J lost 0 bases, with 10 bases between them. The CDR3 region is CASSDWTVSTDTQYF. CDR3 DNA: TGTGCCAGCAGTGACTGGACAGTCAGCACAGATACGCAGTATTTT.

The V gene is TRBV12-2, the J gene TRBJ1-6; the D call TRBD1 from the table was never checked on the DNA. TRBV12-2 is deemed a pseudogene. The CDR3 is made up of 17 amino acids. The CDR3 coding sequence is TGTGCAAGTCGCTTAGTACGGGACAGGAGGTATGGATCACCCCTCCACTTT. Protein product: CASRLVRDRRYGSPLHF.

The chain joins TRBV27 to TRBJ1-1; D is possibly TRBD1 (6 bases). Germline-derived CDR1 and CDR2 are MNHEY and SMNVEV (reference sequence). This CDR3 has 15 amino acids. Trimming removed 3 bases from V and 5 bases from J, with 16 bases in between. As DNA, the CDR3 is TGTGCCAGCAGTTTGGCCCAAACAGGGCGGACTGAAGCTTTCTTT. Protein sequence: CASSLAQTGRTEAFF.

This clone is labeled medium-sized (0.01 to 0.1%). The J gene is TRBJ1-1, the V gene TRBV30; D not certain. Germline V gene data show CDR1 as GTSNPN and CDR2 as SVGIG (reference sequence). The CDR3 is made up of 12 amino acids. Between the trimmed V and J ends, which lost 5 bases and 5 bases, there was a span of 12 bases. CDR3 in DNA: TGTGCCTGGGGCTCAACGGGGACTGAAGCTTTCTTT. Translating it yields CAWGSTGTEAFF.

Turning to this clone: A read error may account for a junction end that differs from germline. Other DNA variants within this sample encode the same CDR3. CDR3 bases: TGTGCCAGCAGCCACCTTGGCTCTGGAAACACCATATATTTT. It encodes CASSHLGSGNTIYF. The genes are TRBV4-1 and TRBJ1-3; D is unclear. CDR3 length: 14 residues. In germline, CDR1 is MGHRA, CDR2 YSYEKL.

The chain recombines TRBV16 with TRBJ1-4; D remains unclear. Germline V CDR1 and CDR2: KGHSY, FQNENV. The CDR3 totals 14 residues. Trimming took off 0 bases at V and 8 bases at J, with 10 bases between the two ends. CDR3 sequence: CASSQSRVGEKLFF. The CDR3 DNA reads as TGTGCCAGCAGCCAATCAAGGGTCGGCGAAAAACTGTTTTTT.

This chain uses TRBV9 with TRBJ2-7; 8 positions match TRBD2. CDR1 and CDR2 from the germline V gene are SGDLS and YYNGEE. V was clipped by 4 bases and J by 5 bases; unmatched bases: 8. CDR3 size: 14 residues. The CDR3 loop is CASSPGGSRDEQYF. The CDR3 DNA reads as TGTGCCAGCAGCCCGGGGGGGAGTCGCGACGAGCAGTACTTC.

V usage is TRBV29-1 and J usage is TRBJ1-2; D remains unclear. The CDR3 runs 11 residues. Germline values: CDR1 SQVTM, CDR2 ANQGSEA. Trimming removed 4 bases at V and 7 bases at J, with 10 bases between. The CDR3 sequence: CSVGGFSGYTF. The CDR3 DNA reads as TGCAGCGTTGGTGGGTTTAGTGGCTACACCTTC. Using reference TRBV29-1 and TRBJ1-2 for the parts outside the CDR3, the full variable domain is SAVISQKPSRDICQRGTSLTIQCQVDSQVTMMFWYRQQPGQSLTLIATANQGSEATYESGFVIDKFPISRPNLTFSTLTVSNMSPEDSSIYLCSVGGFSGYTFGSGTRLTVV.